This T cell receptor (beta chain) was sequenced in a study of shared clonotypes between healthy human individuals. V trimming: 6 bases; J trimming: 10 bases; junction bases outside the gene matches: 18. CDR1 and CDR2 (germline): SGHRS, YFSETQ. The CDR3 consists of 15 residues. Clones were sequenced by immunoSEQ multiplex PCR, and TCRdb holds only the in-frame ones, with some missing. The sample lists around 2.5 million clones, 93% occurring once. The receptor was derived from a man aged 18 to 29 in good health. Some clones in this sample may be carry-over from other donors' samples. V gene TRBV5-1 combines with J gene TRBJ1-1, with 7 positions matching TRBD1. Sequenced input: naive CD4+ T cells from PBMCs. Subset in this sample: CD45RA+ positively selected. CDR3 protein: CASTRDRVGGEGAFF. Written as DNA, the CDR3 is TGCGCCAGCACCCGAGACAGGGTTGGGGGAGAAGGAGCTTTCTTT.